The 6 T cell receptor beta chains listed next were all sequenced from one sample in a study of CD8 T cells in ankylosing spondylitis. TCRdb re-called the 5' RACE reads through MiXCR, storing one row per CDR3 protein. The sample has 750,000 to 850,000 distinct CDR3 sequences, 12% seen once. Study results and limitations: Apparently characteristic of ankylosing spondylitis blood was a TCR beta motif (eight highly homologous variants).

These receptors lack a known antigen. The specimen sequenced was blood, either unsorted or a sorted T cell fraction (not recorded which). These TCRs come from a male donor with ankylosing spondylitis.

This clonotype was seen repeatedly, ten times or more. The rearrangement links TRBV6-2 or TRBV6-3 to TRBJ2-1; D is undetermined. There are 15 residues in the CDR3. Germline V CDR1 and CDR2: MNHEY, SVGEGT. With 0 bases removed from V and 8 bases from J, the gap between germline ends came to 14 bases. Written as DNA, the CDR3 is TGTGCCAGCAGTTACTCGAATGGCTATTGGTATGAGCAGTTCTTC. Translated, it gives CASSYSNGYWYEQFF.

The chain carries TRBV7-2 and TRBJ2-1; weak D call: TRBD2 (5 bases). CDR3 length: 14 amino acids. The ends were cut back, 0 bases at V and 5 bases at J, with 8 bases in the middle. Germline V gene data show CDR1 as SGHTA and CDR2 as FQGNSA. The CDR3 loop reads CASSLAGMNNEQFF. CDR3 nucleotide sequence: TGTGCCAGCAGCTTAGCCGGGATGAACAATGAGCAGTTCTTC.

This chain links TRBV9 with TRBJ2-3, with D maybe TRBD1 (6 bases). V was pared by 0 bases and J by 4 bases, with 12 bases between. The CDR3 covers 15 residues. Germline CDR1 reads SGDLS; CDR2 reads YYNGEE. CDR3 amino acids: CASSVGIGGPDTQYF. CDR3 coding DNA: TGTGCCAGCAGCGTAGGTATTGGGGGCCCAGATACGCAGTATTTT.

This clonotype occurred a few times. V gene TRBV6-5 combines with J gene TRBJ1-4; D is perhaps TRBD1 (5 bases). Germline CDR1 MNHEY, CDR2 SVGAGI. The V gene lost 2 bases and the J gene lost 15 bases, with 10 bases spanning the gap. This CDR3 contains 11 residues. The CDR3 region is CASSYRGLVFF. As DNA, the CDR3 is TGTGCCAGCAGTTACAGGGGTCTCGTGTTTTTT.

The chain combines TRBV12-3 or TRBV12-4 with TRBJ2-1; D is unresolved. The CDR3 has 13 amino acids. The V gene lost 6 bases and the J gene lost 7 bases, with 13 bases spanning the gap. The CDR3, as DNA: TGTGCCAGCAGCCCTCTTCGGGCAAATGAGCAGTTCTTC. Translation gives CASSPLRANEQFF.

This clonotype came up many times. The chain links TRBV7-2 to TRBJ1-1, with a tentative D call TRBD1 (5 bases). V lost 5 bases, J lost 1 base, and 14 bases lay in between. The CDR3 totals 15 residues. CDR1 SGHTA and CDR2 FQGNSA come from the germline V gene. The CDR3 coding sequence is TGTGCCAGCAGCGTCACCGGGACCGCGAACACTGAAGCTTTCTTT. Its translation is CASSVTGTANTEAFF.